Listed below are T cell receptor beta chains from one sample, sequenced in a study of blood T cell repertoires in COVID-19. Sequencing used immunoSEQ multiplex PCR; TCRdb keeps in-frame clones, though not all of them. Found here are roughly 70,000 clones, about 86% of them singletons; the top ten hold under 5%. Sequencing was performed on peripheral blood. The source of these receptors is a woman aged 55-70 years with acute or convalescent COVID-19. Each CDR3 is given with its conserved first and last residue. The D gene is left open where the match is weak. Only some rows state a clone size, as once, few, many or a class for expanded clones.

clone_size	v_call	j_call	cdr3_length	d_call	cdr3_aa	cdr3_nt
-	TRBV5-1	TRBJ2-1	14	TRBD2	CASKEGSGGSEQFF	TGCGCCAGCAAGGAGGGTAGCGGGGGATCTGAGCAGTTCTTC
-	TRBV15	TRBJ2-3	15	TRBD2	CATSTGSGGVDTQYF	TGTGCCACCAGCACCGGTAGCGGGGGGGTAGATACGCAGTATTTT
-	TRBV7-9	TRBJ1-1	13	-	CASSEQGYTEAFF	TGTGCCAGCAGCGAGCAGGGGTACACTGAAGCTTTCTTT
-	TRBV15	TRBJ2-7	17	-	CATSRVQWVMGAYEQYF	TGTGCCACCAGCAGAGTGCAGTGGGTTATGGGAGCCTACGAGCAGTACTTC
-	TRBV4-1	TRBJ1-3	17	TRBD1	CASSEETGSSSGNTIYF	TGCGCCAGCAGCGAAGAGACAGGGTCCAGCTCTGGAAACACCATATATTTT
-	TRBV6-4	TRBJ1-1	14	-	CASREQAINTEAFF	TGTGCCAGCAGAGAACAGGCGATCAACACTGAAGCTTTCTTT
-	TRBV10-1	TRBJ2-1	13	-	CASSRGLYNEQFF	TGCGCCAGCAGTCGGGGATTATACAATGAGCAGTTCTTC
few	TRBV5-4	TRBJ1-1	14	TRBD1	CASSLDRGQGEAFF	TGTGCCAGCAGCTTGGACAGGGGGCAGGGAGAAGCTTTCTTT
-	TRBV18	TRBJ2-1	16	TRBD2	CASSPSSGGQYNEQFF	TGTGCCAGCTCACCATCATCGGGGGGGCAGTACAATGAGCAGTTCTTC
-	TRBV23-1	TRBJ1-2	17	TRBD1	CASSQSGTAATWEGYTF	TGCGCCAGCAGTCAATCCGGGACAGCGGCCACTTGGGAGGGCTACACCTTC
-	TRBV5-1	TRBJ1-2	13	-	CASSLEGGYGYTF	TGCGCCAGCAGCTTGGAGGGAGGCTATGGCTACACCTTC
-	TRBV29-1	TRBJ2-1	14	TRBD1	CSFRDRGGYNEQFF	TGCAGCTTTCGGGACAGGGGGGGTTATAATGAGCAGTTCTTC
-	TRBV7-6	TRBJ1-3	14	-	CASSQDSSRNTIYF	TGTGCCAGCAGCCAAGACAGCTCCCGAAACACCATATATTTT
-	TRBV3-1/TRBV3-2	TRBJ1-1	15	TRBD1	CASSRLRDRGSEAFF	TGTGCCAGCAGCCGACTCCGGGACAGGGGATCTGAAGCTTTCTTT
-	TRBV9	TRBJ2-3	17	TRBD1	CASSARTGRSNTDTQYF	TGTGCCAGCAGCGCTCGGACAGGGCGTTCGAACACAGATACGCAGTATTTT
-	TRBV3-1/TRBV3-2	TRBJ1-2	14	-	CASSQGASHYGYTF	TGTGCCAGCAGCCAGGGGGCGTCTCACTATGGCTACACCTTC
-	TRBV5-1	TRBJ1-1	15	-	CASSPDPQGNTEAFF	TGCGCCAGCAGCCCTGACCCCCAGGGGAACACTGAAGCTTTCTTT
-	TRBV10-3	TRBJ1-5	14	TRBD1	CAISPGTADQPQHF	TGTGCCATCAGCCCCGGGACAGCCGATCAGCCCCAGCATTTT
-	TRBV11-2	TRBJ2-5	13	-	CASSSNVEETQYF	TGTGCCAGCAGCTCCAATGTTGAAGAGACCCAGTACTTC
-	TRBV9	TRBJ1-1	13	TRBD1	CASSGTGITEAFF	TGTGCCAGCAGTGGGACAGGGATCACTGAAGCTTTCTTT
-	TRBV11-2	TRBJ1-2	13	-	CASSLESGSGYTF	TGTGCCAGCAGCTTAGAGAGCGGTTCGGGCTACACCTTC
few	TRBV5-1	TRBJ1-5	13	-	CASRKGGNQPQHF	TGCGCCAGCCGCAAAGGGGGCAATCAGCCCCAGCATTTT
-	TRBV19	TRBJ1-2	15	TRBD1	CASNHRTGANYGYTF	TGTGCCAGCAATCATCGGACAGGAGCGAACTATGGCTACACCTTC
-	TRBV13	TRBJ1-2	12	-	CASSTQGTGYTF	TGTGCCAGCAGCACCCAGGGTACCGGCTACACCTTC
once	TRBV4-1	TRBJ1-2	15	-	CASSRRDIYEYGYTF	TGCGCCAGCAGCCGAAGGGACATTTACGAATATGGCTACACCTTC
-	TRBV14	TRBJ1-4	15	-	CASSHGGGWDEKLFF	TGTGCCAGCAGCCATGGGGGGGGCTGGGATGAAAAACTGTTTTTT
-	TRBV11-2	TRBJ2-7	14	TRBD2	CASSSTSGDYEQYF	TGTGCCAGCAGCTCAACTAGCGGGGATTACGAGCAGTACTTC
-	TRBV5-4	TRBJ1-2	14	-	CASTREGLRNGYTF	TGTGCCAGCACTCGGGAGGGGCTTAGAAATGGCTACACCTTC
-	TRBV19	TRBJ1-4	14	-	CASSTQGTDEKLFF	TGTGCCAGTAGTACCCAGGGGACGGATGAAAAACTGTTTTTT
-	TRBV29-1	TRBJ2-5	16	-	CSVAWQSTRNQETQYF	TGCAGCGTTGCTTGGCAGTCTACGAGGAACCAAGAGACCCAGTACTTC
-	TRBV11-3	TRBJ2-2	14	-	CASSLRGRTGELFF	TGTGCCAGCAGCTTAAGAGGAAGAACCGGGGAGCTGTTTTTT
-	TRBV18	TRBJ1-5	13	-	CASSPSTNQPQHF	TGTGCCAGCTCACCATCCACAAATCAGCCCCAGCATTTT
-	TRBV12-3/TRBV12-4	TRBJ2-5	13	-	CASSFVVRETQYF	TGTGCCAGCAGTTTCGTGGTGCGGGAGACCCAGTACTTC
-	TRBV19	TRBJ2-2	14	TRBD1	CASSRTGGYGELFF	TGTGCCAGTAGTAGGACAGGGGGTTACGGGGAGCTGTTTTTT
-	TRBV2	TRBJ1-1	14	-	CASVRVPLNTEAFF	TGTGCCAGCGTACGCGTACCGCTGAACACTGAAGCTTTCTTT
-	TRBV7-3	TRBJ2-3	15	TRBD2	CASSRGLALGDTQYF	TGTGCCAGCAGCCGAGGACTAGCTTTGGGAGATACGCAGTATTTT
-	TRBV11-1	TRBJ1-1	14	-	CASSLWTMNTEAFF	TGTGCCAGCAGCTTATGGACAATGAACACTGAAGCTTTCTTT
-	TRBV6-6	TRBJ1-1	12	-	CASSGLGGEAFF	TGTGCCAGCAGTGGATTGGGGGGTGAAGCTTTCTTT
-	TRBV7-3	TRBJ2-3	16	TRBD2	CASSKTSGGRTDTQYF	TGTGCCAGCAGCAAAACTAGCGGGGGGCGCACAGATACGCAGTATTTT
once	TRBV3-1/TRBV3-2	TRBJ1-4	15	-	CASSQGVAGNEKLFF	TGTGCCAGCAGCCAAGGAGTGGCGGGGAATGAAAAACTGTTTTTT
-	TRBV19	TRBJ1-6	13	TRBD1	CASSGTENSPLHF	TGTGCCAGTAGTGGGACAGAAAATTCACCCCTCCACTTT
once	TRBV27	TRBJ1-4	18	TRBD1	CASSLLGTGQATNEKLFF	TGTGCCAGCAGTTTATTAGGGACAGGGCAGGCAACTAATGAAAAACTGTTTTTT
-	TRBV6-6	TRBJ1-6	13	-	CASRQEGNSPLHF	TGTGCCAGCAGACAGGAGGGGAATTCACCCCTCCACTTT